The 3 T cell receptor beta chains given below trace back to one sample, sequenced in a study of CD8 T cells in Susac syndrome. Random hexamers were used to reverse transcribe an amount of about 0.5 to 1 ug RNA. TCRdb reanalysed the immunoSEQ multiplex PCR reads using MiXCR and keeps one entry per CDR3 protein. The top ten hold approximately 0.94% of the sample, which has approximately 74,000 distinct CDR3 sequences, 94% seen once. What was sequenced was CD8+ T cells from PBMCs. These receptors were obtained from a human donor with Susac syndrome.

In its sample, this clonotype was seen once. This chain joins TRBV7-9 and TRBJ1-5, with D possibly being TRBD1 (6 bases). The length of the CDR3 is 14 residues. Germline V CDR1 and CDR2: SEHNR, FQNEAQ (reference sequence). V lost 1 base and J 6 bases, leaving 10 bases between the germline ends. The CDR3 DNA is TGTGCCAGCAGCTTAGGGGGGGCCGGTCAGCCCCAGCATTTT. Its translation is CASSLGGAGQPQHF.

The rearrangement uses TRBV7-9 and TRBJ1-4; D might be TRBD1 (5 bases). Trimming took 0 bases from V and 1 from J, leaving 12 bases between them. There are 17 residues in the CDR3. In germline, CDR1 is SEHNR, CDR2 FQNEAQ (reference sequence). The CDR3 region is CASSLARGAGTNEKLFF. The CDR3 DNA follows: TGTGCCAGCAGCTTAGCGCGCGGGGCAGGAACTAATGAAAAACTGTTTTTT. Complete variable domain (other parts from reference TRBV7-9 and TRBJ1-4): DTGVSQNPRHKITKRGQNVTFRCDPISEHNRLYWYRQTLGQGPEFLTYFQNEAQLEKSRLLSDRFSAERPKGSFSTLEIQRTEQGDSAMYLCASSLARGAGTNEKLFFGSGTQLSVL.

The rearrangement links TRBV13 to TRBJ2-3, with 8 bases matching TRBD1. The ends lost 5 bases at V and 1 base at J; junction bases unmatched: 8. The CDR3 totals 16 residues. Germline-derived CDR1 and CDR2 are PRHDT and FYEKMQ (reference sequence). CDR3 amino acids: CASSPRTGWGTDTQYF. DNA for the CDR3: TGTGCCAGCAGCCCCCGGACAGGGTGGGGCACAGATACGCAGTATTTT.